This entry lists 19 T cell receptor beta chains sequenced from one sample in a study of CD4 T cells in relation to SARS-CoV-2 and coronaviruses. Clones were sequenced by immunoSEQ multiplex PCR, and TCRdb holds only the in-frame ones, with some missing. This sample has about 12,000 clones, with 70% to 85% found just once. CD4+ T cells from unexposed donors were obtained before the COVID-19 pandemic (2011-2018). CD4+ T cells were isolated from the cells after around 10 days of culture. These TCRs are of unknown antigen specificity. Sequencing used CD4+ T cells from PBMCs, cultured in vitro. Receptors originate from a human donor in good health.

This sequence joins TRBV18 and TRBJ1-1; a weak D match, TRBD1 (6 bases). Trimming left V 4 bases short and J 1 base short, with 10 bases between. CDR1 is KGHSH, CDR2 LQKENI, per germline. This CDR3 contains 14 residues. Here the CDR3 reads CASSRETGNTEAFF. For the CDR3, the DNA is TGTGCCAGCTCACGCGAGACAGGGAACACTGAAGCTTTCTTT.

The chain uses TRBV7-9 and TRBJ2-5; D is possibly TRBD2 (5 bases). In germline, CDR1 is SEHNR, CDR2 FQNEAQ (reference sequence). Trimming left V 2 bases short and J 1 base short, with 11 bases between. The CDR3 runs to 15 residues. CDR3 DNA: TGTGCCAGCAGCTTATCTCTCGGGGTCCAAGAGACCCAGTACTTC. Translation: CASSLSLGVQETQYF.

The gene calls are TRBV19 and TRBJ1-4, with TRBD1 as a possible D gene (6 bases). Per germline, CDR1 LNHDA and CDR2 SQIVND (reference sequence). This CDR3 has 16 residues. With 2 bases removed from V and 4 bases from J, the gap between germline ends came to 14 bases. CDR3 in amino acids: CASSINPEGVNEKLFF. In nucleotides, the CDR3 is TGTGCCAGTAGTATAAACCCGGAGGGGGTTAATGAAAAACTGTTTTTT.

This chain uses TRBV5-1 with TRBJ2-7; 14 nucleotides agree with TRBD2. The CDR3 sequence is 14 residues long. CDR1 is SGHRS and CDR2 is YFSETQ in the germline V gene. J was trimmed by 9 bases and V by 3 bases; bases with no gene match: 5. This chain's CDR3 is CASSSGLAGELQYF. CDR3 in DNA: TGCGCCAGCAGCTCGGGACTAGCGGGAGAATTGCAGTACTTC.

The V call is TRBV18, the J call TRBJ1-1; maybe TRBD1 (5 bases). V lost 2 bases and J lost 10, with 17 bases in between. The CDR3 loop spans 14 amino acids. In germline, CDR1 is KGHSH, CDR2 LQKENI. The CDR3 spells CASSPATGRGAAFF. CDR3 bases: TGTGCCAGCTCACCAGCCACGGGGCGCGGGGCAGCTTTCTTT.

V usage is TRBV6-5 and J usage is TRBJ1-3; D perhaps matches TRBD1 (6 bases). V lost 4 bases and J lost 4, with 14 bases in between. The CDR3 length is 15 residues. Germline V gives CDR1 MNHEY, CDR2 SVGAGI. CDR3 residues: CASSSGPQGGNTIYF. CDR3 nucleotide sequence: TGTGCCAGCAGTTCAGGACCCCAGGGGGGAAACACCATATATTTT.

This sequence joins TRBV9 and TRBJ1-3, with 10 bases identical to TRBD1. This CDR3 comprises 17 residues. Trimming cost V 4 bases and J 1 base; bases outside gene matches: 8. Germline loops: CDR1 SGDLS, CDR2 YYNGEE. CDR3 nucleotides: TGTGCCAGCAGCCCCCGGGACAGGGGTAGATCTGGAAACACCATATATTTT. Its translation is CASSPRDRGRSGNTIYF.

The genes are TRBV7-8 and TRBJ1-1; 10 bases fit TRBD1. This CDR3 has 15 residues. Trimming at V came to 8 bases and at J to 0 bases, leaving 6 bases not matched to a gene. Germline CDR1 reads SGHVS; CDR2 reads FQNEAQ. In nucleotides, the CDR3 is TGTGCCAGCGCGCCGGGACAGGGGCTGAACACTGAAGCTTTCTTT. Translation gives CASAPGQGLNTEAFF. The entire variable domain, with the rest obtained from reference TRBV7-8 and TRBJ1-1, is as follows: GAGVSQSPRYKVAKRGQDVALRCDPISGHVSLFWYQQALGQGPEFLTYFQNEAQLDKSGLPSDRFFAERPEGSVSTLKIQRTQQEDSAVYLCASAPGQGLNTEAFFGQGTRLTVV.

The J gene is TRBJ2-7, the V gene TRBV7-2; possibly TRBD2 for D (5 bases). V lost 5 bases and J lost 5, with 19 bases in between. CDR1 is SGHTA, CDR2 FQGNSA, per germline. This CDR3 has 15 residues. This CDR3 reads CASSPRIHVGDEQYF. The CDR3 DNA sequence: TGTGCCAGCAGCCCCCGAATCCATGTCGGGGACGAGCAGTACTTC.

The chain's CDR3 is CASSDGSGNGYTF. The CDR3 bases are TGTGCCAGCAGTGATGGGTCCGGGAATGGCTACACCTTC. The chain is built from TRBV2 and TRBJ1-2; D is unclear. V was trimmed by 3 bases and J by 6 bases, leaving 11 bases between them. CDR3 length: 13 residues. Germline V gives CDR1 SNHLY, CDR2 FYNNEI.

The chain is built from TRBV30 and TRBJ1-4; TRBD1 might be the D (5 bases). Trimming cost V 3 bases and J 8 bases, with 16 bases left between them. This CDR3 is 14 amino acids long. The germline gives CDR1 GTSNPN, CDR2 SVGIG (reference sequence). CDR3 nucleotide sequence: TGTGCCTGGAGCAGAAACCAGGGTACCGAAAAACTGTTTTTT. This translates into CAWSRNQGTEKLFF.

There are a few counts of this clone. The genes are TRBV18 and TRBJ1-6; D unclear. Germline V gene lookup returns CDR1 KGHSH and CDR2 LQKENI. The CDR3 spans 13 residues. The V and J ends lost 3 bases and 9 bases respectively, with 9 bases between them. The CDR3 coding sequence is TGTGCCAGCTCACCTGGGGAGGGTTCACCCCTCCACTTT. Protein product: CASSPGEGSPLHF. The whole variable domain, remainder taken from reference TRBV18 and TRBJ1-6, is NAGVMQNPRHLVRRRGQEARLRCSPMKGHSHVYWYRQLPEEGLKFMVYLQKENIIDESGMPKERFSAEFPKEGPSILRIQQVVRGDSAAYFCASSPGEGSPLHFGNGTRLTVT.

The chain couples TRBV25-1 to TRBJ1-2, with TRBD1 matching over 8 bases. Germline trimming cut 6 bases from V and 6 bases from J; bases unmatched to any gene: 6. This CDR3 is 13 amino acids long. Germline V lookup: CDR1 MGHDK, CDR2 SYGVNS. The CDR3 sequence: CASSRQGPDGYTF. CDR3 sequence (DNA): TGTGCCAGCAGCCGACAGGGGCCCGATGGCTACACCTTC.

This clone turned up a few times. The genes are TRBV30 and TRBJ2-7, with D possibly called TRBD1 or TRBD2 (5 bases each). Between the trimmed V and J ends, which lost 5 bases and 1 base, there was a span of 12 bases. CDR3 length: 13 residues. Germline lookup yields CDR1 GTSNPN and CDR2 SVGIG (reference sequence). CDR3 in amino acids: CAWPGRDSYEQYF. The CDR3 DNA sequence: TGTGCCTGGCCGGGACGGGATTCCTACGAGCAGTACTTC.

This clone was seen more than once but under ten times. The chain is built from TRBV11-2 and TRBJ1-5, with D possibly matching TRBD1 (5 bases). The germline CDR1 and CDR2 sequences are SGHAT and FQNNGV. The CDR3 is 13 amino acids. The V gene lost 6 bases and the J gene lost 2 bases, with 8 bases spanning the gap. The CDR3 spells CASSWGGNQPQHF. In DNA form, the CDR3 reads TGTGCCAGCAGTTGGGGGGGCAATCAGCCCCAGCATTTT. Looking up the rest from reference TRBV11-2 and TRBJ1-5 gives the full variable domain: EAGVAQSPRYKIIEKRQSVAFWCNPISGHATLYWYQQILGQGPKLLIQFQNNGVVDDSQLPKDRFSAERLKGVDSTLKIQPAKLEDSAVYLCASSWGGNQPQHFGDGTRLSIL.

A single count supports this clone. This chain uses TRBV19 with TRBJ2-3; D might be TRBD1 (5 bases). V was cut by 4 bases and J by 4 bases, with 21 bases left in between. This CDR3 comprises 17 residues. Germline V CDR1 and CDR2: LNHDA, SQIVND (reference sequence). CDR3 DNA: TGTGCCAGTAGTACCACCTCTCGGCAGGGTGTGGCAGATACGCAGTATTTT. Its protein product is CASSTTSRQGVADTQYF. Full variable domain (rest looked up from reference TRBV19 and TRBJ2-3): DGGITQSPKYLFRKEGQNVTLSCEQNLNHDAMYWYRQDPGQGLRLIYYSQIVNDFQKGDIAEGYSVSREKKESFPLTVTSAQKNPTAFYLCASSTTSRQGVADTQYFGPGTRLTVL.

The rearrangement uses TRBV4-3 and TRBJ2-7; 9 nucleotides agree with TRBD1. The CDR3 totals 15 residues. Trimming cost V 1 base and J 7 bases; bases outside gene matches: 8. Germline loops: CDR1 LGHNA, CDR2 YSLEER. The CDR3 spells CASSQGSDRGFEQYF. DNA for the CDR3: TGCGCCAGCAGCCAAGGATCAGACAGGGGGTTTGAGCAGTACTTC.

The CDR3 protein is CASSLEAEYEQYF. CDR3 DNA sequence: TGTGCCAGCAGCTTAGAGGCGGAATACGAGCAGTACTTC. This chain joins TRBV11-3 and TRBJ2-7, with D uncertain. This CDR3 comprises 13 residues. Germline lookup yields CDR1 SGHNT and CDR2 YENEEA. Trimming removed 0 bases from V and 4 bases from J, with 7 bases in between. The full variable domain, completed using reference TRBV11-3 and TRBJ2-7, is EAGVVQSPRYKIIEKKQPVAFWCNPISGHNTLYWYLQNLGQGPELLIRYENEEAVDDSQLPKDRFSAERLKGVDSTLKIQPAELGDSAVYLCASSLEAEYEQYFGPGTRLTVT.

V gene TRBV7-9 combines with J gene TRBJ2-2, with D perhaps given as TRBD1 or TRBD2 (5 bases each). The CDR3 runs 15 residues. The V end was cut by 6 bases, the J end by 1 base, with 12 bases between. The V gene's germline CDR1 is SEHNR and CDR2 FQNEAQ (reference sequence). The CDR3 protein is CASRWGRGNTGELFF. The DNA for the CDR3 is TGTGCCAGCAGATGGGGGAGAGGGAACACCGGGGAGCTGTTTTTT.